The 23 T cell receptor beta chains below come from one sample, sequenced in a study of blood T cell repertoires in COVID-19 (dated by TCRdb to 2018 to 2021). Library method: the immunoSEQ multiplex PCR assay. In TCRdb, the immuneACCESS table is reduced to in-frame sequences with V and J assigned. These tables do not hold every clone; where another copy was compared, an unresolved V gene accounts for under half, and the others remain unexplained. For this sample the table gives some 360,000 clones, of which 88% were detected only once. Together, the top ten hold approximately 0.97% of the sample. The sequenced material came from PBMCs or T cells enriched from blood (not recorded which). These receptors all stem from a woman in her 30s who had been exposed to COVID-19.

This chain uses TRBV7-2 with TRBJ2-1, with 11 bases that match TRBD2. J was trimmed by 9 bases and V by 1 base; bases with no gene match: 5. This CDR3 spans 15 amino acids. Germline lookup yields CDR1 SGHTA and CDR2 FQGNSA. The CDR3 sequence: CASSLELAGASEQFF. The CDR3 DNA follows: TGTGCCAGCAGCTTAGAACTAGCGGGAGCCAGTGAGCAGTTCTTC.

The rearrangement uses TRBV19 and TRBJ1-1, with 7 bases lining up with TRBD1. Germline loops: CDR1 LNHDA, CDR2 SQIVND (reference sequence). The CDR3 is 14 amino acids. The V segment lost 8 bases and the J segment 5 bases; nucleotides outside the gene matches: 11. In DNA, the CDR3 is TGTGCCAGTTCGGGGATCCCAGGGGGTACTGAAGCTTTCTTT. Translating gives CASSGIPGGTEAFF.

The rearrangement joins TRBV7-6 to TRBJ2-5; TRBD2 might be the D (5 bases). This CDR3 is built from 15 residues. CDR1 is SGHVS and CDR2 is FNYEAQ in the germline V gene. The ends were cut back, 0 bases at V and 4 bases at J, with 12 bases in the middle. CDR3 coding DNA: TGTGCCAGCAGCTTAGCTTTGGACTTAGGAGAGACCCAGTACTTC. Translated: CASSLALDLGETQYF.

The gene calls are TRBV20-1 and TRBJ2-2; 7 nucleotides align to TRBD2. CDR3 length: 15 residues. The germline V gene has CDR1 DFQATT and CDR2 SNEGSKA (reference sequence). Unmatched junction bases numbered 9, after V lost 3 bases and J lost 5 bases. The CDR3 bases are TGCAGTGCTAGTCGGGCTAGCGGCTTAACCGGGGAGCTGTTTTTT. Translation: CSASRASGLTGELFF.

The chain recombines TRBV27 with TRBJ2-5; D gene ambiguous. Trimming cost V 5 bases and J 7 bases, with 20 bases left between them. Germline values: CDR1 MNHEY, CDR2 SMNVEV (reference sequence). The CDR3 sequence is 15 residues long. The CDR3 loop is CASSPLGLGNRTQYF. The CDR3 coding sequence is TGTGCCAGCAGTCCCCTTGGGCTCGGAAATCGGACCCAGTACTTC.

This sequence joins TRBV6-5 and TRBJ2-2; tentative D call: TRBD2 (5 bases). The V end was cut by 5 bases, the J end by 1 base, with 8 bases between. Germline lookup yields CDR1 MNHEY and CDR2 SVGAGI. The CDR3 contains 14 residues. The DNA of the CDR3 is TGTGCCAGCAGTACTAGACTGAACACCGGGGAGCTGTTTTTT. Translating it yields CASSTRLNTGELFF.

This rearrangement joins TRBV20-1 to TRBJ2-1; 7 nucleotides match TRBD2. Germline CDR1 and CDR2: DFQATT and SNEGSKA (reference sequence). The V segment lost 4 bases and the J segment 14 bases; nucleotides outside the gene matches: 8. This CDR3 region has 11 residues. CDR3 protein: CSAKHGRKEFF. Here the CDR3 DNA reads TGCAGTGCTAAACACGGGAGGAAGGAGTTCTTC.

J is TRBJ1-1 and V is TRBV7-6; 8 positions agree with TRBD1. With V trimmed by 5 bases and J by 1 base, 6 bases remained unmatched. CDR3 length: 15 residues. The germline CDR1 and CDR2 sequences are SGHVS and FNYEAQ. CDR3 coding DNA: TGTGCCAGCAGCCCGACAGGGGCCACGAACACTGAAGCTTTCTTT. It is translated as CASSPTGATNTEAFF. Using reference TRBV7-6 and TRBJ1-1 for the parts outside the CDR3, the full variable domain is GAGVSQSPRYKVTKRGQDVALRCDPISGHVSLYWYRQALGQGPEFLTYFNYEAQQDKSGLPNDRFSAERPEGSISTLTIQRTEQRDSAMYRCASSPTGATNTEAFFGQGTRLTVV.

This clone occurred a few times. This rearrangement joins TRBV5-1 to TRBJ1-2; 9 nucleotides align to TRBD1. Per germline, CDR1 SGHRS and CDR2 YFSETQ. V shed 7 bases and J 8 bases; nucleotides not matched to a gene: 6. The CDR3 is made up of 12 amino acids. The CDR3 DNA reads TGCGCCAGCCAAAGGGGGACAGGGGGCTACACCTTC. It translates to CASQRGTGGYTF.

The rearrangement uses TRBV20-1 and TRBJ1-2; tentatively, D is TRBD1 (5 bases). The CDR3 totals 14 residues. Germline V gene data show CDR1 as DFQATT and CDR2 as SNEGSKA (reference sequence). V was cut by 3 bases and J by 4 bases, with 15 bases left in between. CDR3 protein: CSASSPRGTYGYTF. For the CDR3, the DNA is TGCAGTGCTAGTTCCCCCCGGGGGACCTATGGCTACACCTTC.

The V call is TRBV11-3, the J call TRBJ2-3, with a possible D match to TRBD2 (5 bases). CDR3 size: 14 residues. Trimming left V 5 bases short and J 4 bases short, with 13 bases between. Germline CDR1 reads SGHNT; CDR2 reads YENEEA. CDR3 sequence reads: CASSPPAGSDTQYF. The CDR3 bases are TGTGCCAGCAGCCCCCCGGCGGGCTCAGATACGCAGTATTTT. The complete variable domain, with remaining parts taken from reference TRBV11-3 and TRBJ2-3, reads EAGVVQSPRYKIIEKKQPVAFWCNPISGHNTLYWYLQNLGQGPELLIRYENEEAVDDSQLPKDRFSAERLKGVDSTLKIQPAELGDSAVYLCASSPPAGSDTQYFGPGTRLTVL.

The count of this clone is one. V gene TRBV5-1 combines with J gene TRBJ1-2, with TRBD1 matching over 9 bases. Germline V gives CDR1 SGHRS, CDR2 YFSETQ. Trimming cost V 5 bases and J 4 bases; bases outside gene matches: 9. This CDR3 spans 15 amino acids. The CDR3 DNA reads as TGCGCCAGCAGGGCGGGGACAGGGTCGACCTATGGCTACACCTTC. Translating it yields CASRAGTGSTYGYTF.

The V gene is TRBV7-9, the J gene TRBJ1-4; TRBD1 matches at 7 bases. The V gene's germline CDR1 is SEHNR and CDR2 FQNEAQ (reference sequence). J was trimmed by 0 bases and V by 3 bases; bases with no gene match: 1. The CDR3 extends over 15 amino acids. CDR3 nucleotide sequence: TGTGCCAGCAGCTTTGGACAGGCAACTAATGAAAAACTGTTTTTT. Translation: CASSFGQATNEKLFF.

This sequence joins TRBV5-4 and TRBJ2-1; unclear D gene. The V and J ends lost 4 bases and 4 bases respectively, with 15 bases between them. The CDR3 totals 15 residues. CDR1 and CDR2 (germline): SGHNT, YYREEE (reference sequence). CDR3 nucleotides: TGTGCCAGCAGCCCCGAGCCCTACTCGTACAATGAGCAGTTCTTC. This gives the protein CASSPEPYSYNEQFF.

The chain couples TRBV6-5 to TRBJ2-3; D is possibly TRBD1 (5 bases). The CDR3 runs 13 residues. V lost 10 bases and J 0 bases, leaving 11 bases between the germline ends. Germline CDR1 reads MNHEY; CDR2 reads SVGAGI. Written as DNA, the CDR3 is TGTGCCACCGTCGCAGGGAGCACAGATACGCAGTATTTT. Its translation: CATVAGSTDTQYF.

The chain carries TRBV6-5 and TRBJ1-2; unclear D gene. Germline V CDR1 and CDR2: MNHEY, SVGAGI. The CDR3 is 14 residues long. The V and J ends lost 2 bases and 4 bases respectively, with 11 bases between them. CDR3 nucleotides: TGTGCCAGCAGTTACGGTTCCAGAGGCTATGGCTACACCTTC. Translation: CASSYGSRGYGYTF.

The chain couples TRBV6-2 or TRBV6-3 to TRBJ1-1, with D tentatively TRBD1 (6 bases). CDR1 MNHEY and CDR2 SVGEGT come from the germline V gene. The CDR3 runs to 15 residues. V shed 5 bases and J shed 0 bases, with 13 bases lying between them. The CDR3 sequence: CASSRPGHLNTEAFF. In nucleotides, the CDR3 is TGTGCCAGCAGTCGCCCGGGACACCTGAACACTGAAGCTTTCTTT.

V usage is TRBV4-2 and J usage is TRBJ2-2; 10 positions match TRBD2. The germline V gene encodes CDR1 LGHNA and CDR2 YNFKEQ. V lost 0 bases and J lost 6; bases outside the gene matches: 4. The CDR3 length is 16 residues. The CDR3 sequence: CASSQDLLAGAGELFF. The DNA of the CDR3 is TGTGCCAGCAGCCAAGATCTCCTAGCGGGAGCCGGGGAGCTGTTTTTT.

The table lists this clone with a count of one. The rearrangement links TRBV30 to TRBJ1-6, with TRBD1 matching 7 bases. Germline assignment: CDR1 GTSNPN and CDR2 SVGIG (reference sequence). The CDR3 totals 14 residues. With V trimmed by 4 bases and J by 6 bases, 6 bases remained unmatched. The CDR3 loop is CAWTPGQFNSPLHF. The CDR3 nucleotides are TGTGCCTGGACCCCGGGACAGTTTAATTCACCCCTCCACTTT.

This rearrangement joins TRBV28 to TRBJ1-5; 7 bases are a match to TRBD1. This CDR3 has 16 amino acids. Germline CDR1 and CDR2: MDHEN and SYDVKM. J was trimmed by 0 bases and V by 11 bases; bases with no gene match: 13. CDR3 DNA sequence: TGTGCCGGAGGACAGGCAAGAATCGATAGCAATCAGCCCCAGCATTTT. Translated, it gives CAGGQARIDSNQPQHF.

The count of this clone is one. The chain couples TRBV2 to TRBJ1-2; D uncertain. The germline CDR1 and CDR2 sequences are SNHLY and FYNNEI. The CDR3 has 12 amino acids. The V and J ends lost 5 bases and 8 bases respectively, with 12 bases between them. CDR3 amino acids: CASSHPLGGYTF. The CDR3 nucleotides read TGTGCCAGCAGTCATCCTCTAGGAGGCTACACCTTC.

This chain links TRBV4-1 with TRBJ1-3; 8 bases are a match to TRBD1. There are 18 residues in the CDR3. Germline CDR1 is MGHRA and CDR2 is YSYEKL. With V trimmed by 0 bases and J by 0 bases, 7 bases remained unmatched. CDR3 sequence: CASSQDWGQVYSGNTIYF. Written as DNA, the CDR3 is TGCGCCAGCAGCCAAGATTGGGGACAGGTATACTCTGGAAACACCATATATTTT.

The rearrangement links TRBV2 to TRBJ1-2, with D possibly TRBD1 on 5 matching bases. Trimming pared 2 bases from V and 7 bases from J, leaving 17 bases between. The germline CDR1 and CDR2 sequences are SNHLY and FYNNEI. The CDR3 covers 15 residues. CDR3 nucleotide sequence: TGTGCCAGCAGTGAAAGAGACAGTGGGGCCAGTGGCTACACCTTC. Translated: CASSERDSGASGYTF.